This TCR beta chain originates from a study of beta chain features in type 1 diabetes. As regards this clone: Its specificity is unknown.

The CDR3 runs 21 residues. V dropped 6 bases and J dropped 2 bases, with 34 bases sitting between them. All of the isolated RNA was reverse transcribed, so expressed TCRB transcripts were sequenced. The protocol was immunoSEQ multiplex PCR, while the TCRdb copy is restricted to in-frame clones and leaves out a portion. Among over 300,000 clones listed, about a tenth were seen once. The study, taken as a whole, reports: For Type 1 diabetes patients, all four CD4+ subsets carried TCRB CDR3s that were moderately but significantly shorter.

Sequenced: central memory CD4+ T cells from blood. This receptor was identified in a man aged 25-40 years with type 1 diabetes. This sequence joins TRBV23-1 and TRBJ1-2; D call uncertain. TRBV23-1 is an ORF; its function is uncertain. Here the CDR3 DNA reads TGCGCCAGCAGCAATTACGCCCTTATGGGCAACCAAGATAAAATAAACTATGGCTACACCTTC. Its translation: CASSNYALMGNQDKINYGYTF.